This TCR beta chain appears in the sequencing data of a study of T cells in Graves' hyperthyroidism and ophthalmopathy. Of note for this clonotype: Its antigen is unknown.

Study-wide results and caveats: Ophthalmopathy and stable hyperthyroidism were told apart by a 13 V-J model.

Amplification yielded TCR beta CDR3 regions, with RNA transcripts as the source. A first-round RT-PCR of the TCR CDR3 used the HTBI primer set. In TCRdb, the multiplex PCR reads were re-called with MiXCR into one record per CDR3 protein. This sample yields some 440,000 distinct CDR3 sequences, of which less than 20% are seen a single time; approximately 8% belongs to the top ten. The CDR3 runs to 15 residues. Germline V lookup: CDR1 LNHDA, CDR2 SQIVND (reference sequence). Trimming stripped 5 bases from V and 2 bases from J, with 14 bases between. This chain joins TRBV19 and TRBJ2-3; D uncertain. This clonotype was sampled from a woman in her late teens or twenties with Graves' hyperthyroidism. Sequences were obtained from blood. As DNA, the CDR3 is TGTGCCAGTAGTTACGGGCACGATTACACAGATACGCAGTATTTT. Its translation: CASSYGHDYTDTQYF.